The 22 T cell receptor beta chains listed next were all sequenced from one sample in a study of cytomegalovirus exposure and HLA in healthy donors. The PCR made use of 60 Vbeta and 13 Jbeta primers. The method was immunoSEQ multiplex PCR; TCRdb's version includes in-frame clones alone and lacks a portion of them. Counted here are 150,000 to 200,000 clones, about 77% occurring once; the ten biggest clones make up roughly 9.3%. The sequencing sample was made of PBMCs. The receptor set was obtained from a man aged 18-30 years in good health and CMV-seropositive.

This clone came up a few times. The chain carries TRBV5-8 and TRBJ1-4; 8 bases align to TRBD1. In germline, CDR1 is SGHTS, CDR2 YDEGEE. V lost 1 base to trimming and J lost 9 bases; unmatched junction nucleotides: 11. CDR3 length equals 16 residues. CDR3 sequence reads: CASSLRGQGWYQKLFF. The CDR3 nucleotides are TGTGCCAGCAGCTTGAGAGGACAGGGCTGGTATCAAAAACTGTTTTTT.

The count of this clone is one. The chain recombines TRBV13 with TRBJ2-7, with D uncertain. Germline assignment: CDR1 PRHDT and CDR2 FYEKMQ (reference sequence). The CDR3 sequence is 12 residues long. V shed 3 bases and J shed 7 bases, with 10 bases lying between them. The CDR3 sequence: CASSLGSPEQYF. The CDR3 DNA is TGTGCCAGCAGCTTGGGCAGCCCGGAGCAGTACTTC.

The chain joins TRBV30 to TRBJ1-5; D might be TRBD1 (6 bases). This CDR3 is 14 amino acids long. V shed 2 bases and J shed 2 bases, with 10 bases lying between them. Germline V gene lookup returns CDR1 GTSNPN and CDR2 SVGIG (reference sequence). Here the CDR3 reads CAWSTRQGNQPQHF. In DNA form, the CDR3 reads TGTGCCTGGAGTACCCGACAGGGCAATCAGCCCCAGCATTTT.

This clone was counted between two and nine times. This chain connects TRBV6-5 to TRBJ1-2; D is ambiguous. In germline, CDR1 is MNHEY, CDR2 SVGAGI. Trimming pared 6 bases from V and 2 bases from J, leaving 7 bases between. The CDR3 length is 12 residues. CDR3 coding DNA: TGTGCCAGCAGCGAGAACAACTATGGCTACACCTTC. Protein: CASSENNYGYTF.

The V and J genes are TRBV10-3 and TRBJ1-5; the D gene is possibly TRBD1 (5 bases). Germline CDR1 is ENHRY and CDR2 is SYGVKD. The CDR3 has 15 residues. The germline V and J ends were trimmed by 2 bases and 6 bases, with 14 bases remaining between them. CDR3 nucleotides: TGTGCCATCAGTGAGGGCTGGAGTCAGGGTCAGCCCCAGCATTTT. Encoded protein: CAISEGWSQGQPQHF.

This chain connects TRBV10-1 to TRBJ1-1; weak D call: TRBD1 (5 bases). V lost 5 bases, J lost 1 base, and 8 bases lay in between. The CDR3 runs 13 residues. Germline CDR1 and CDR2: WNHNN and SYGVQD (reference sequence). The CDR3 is CASSPTANTEAFF. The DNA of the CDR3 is TGCGCCAGCAGTCCGACAGCGAACACTGAAGCTTTCTTT.

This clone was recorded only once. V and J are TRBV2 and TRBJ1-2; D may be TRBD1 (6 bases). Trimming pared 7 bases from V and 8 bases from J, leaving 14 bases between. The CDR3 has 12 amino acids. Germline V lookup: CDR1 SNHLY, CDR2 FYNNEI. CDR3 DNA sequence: TGTGCCAGCAAAAGGGCAGGGGACGGCTACACCTTC. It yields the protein CASKRAGDGYTF.

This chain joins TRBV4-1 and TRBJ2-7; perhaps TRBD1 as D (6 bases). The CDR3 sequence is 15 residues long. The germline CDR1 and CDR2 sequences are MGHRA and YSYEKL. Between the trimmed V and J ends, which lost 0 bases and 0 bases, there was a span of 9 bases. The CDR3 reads CASSQEARGSYEQYF. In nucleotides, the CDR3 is TGCGCCAGCAGCCAAGAGGCCAGGGGCTCCTACGAGCAGTACTTC.

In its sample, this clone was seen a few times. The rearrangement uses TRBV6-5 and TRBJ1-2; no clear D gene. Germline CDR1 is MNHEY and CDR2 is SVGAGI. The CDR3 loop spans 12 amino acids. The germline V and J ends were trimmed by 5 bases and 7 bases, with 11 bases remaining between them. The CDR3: CASSVREGGYTF. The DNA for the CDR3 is TGTGCCAGCAGTGTGCGGGAGGGTGGCTACACCTTC.

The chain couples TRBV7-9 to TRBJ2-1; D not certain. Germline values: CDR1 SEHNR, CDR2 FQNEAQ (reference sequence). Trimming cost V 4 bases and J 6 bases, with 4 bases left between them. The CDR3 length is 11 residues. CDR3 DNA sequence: TGTGCCAGCAGCTCCATCAATGAGCAGTTCTTC. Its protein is CASSSINEQFF.

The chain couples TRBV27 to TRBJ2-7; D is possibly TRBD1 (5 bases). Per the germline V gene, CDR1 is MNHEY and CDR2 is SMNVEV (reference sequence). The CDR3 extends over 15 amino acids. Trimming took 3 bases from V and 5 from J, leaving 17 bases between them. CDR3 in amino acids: CASSFSAQGAHEQYF. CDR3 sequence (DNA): TGTGCCAGCAGTTTCTCGGCTCAGGGTGCCCACGAGCAGTACTTC.

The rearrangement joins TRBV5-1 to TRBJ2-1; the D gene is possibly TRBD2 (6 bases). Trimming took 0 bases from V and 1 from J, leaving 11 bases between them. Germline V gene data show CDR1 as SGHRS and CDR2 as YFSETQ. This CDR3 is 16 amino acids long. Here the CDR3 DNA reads TGCGCCAGCAGCTTGGTCGGGGGTCATTCCTACAATGAGCAGTTCTTC. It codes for CASSLVGGHSYNEQFF.

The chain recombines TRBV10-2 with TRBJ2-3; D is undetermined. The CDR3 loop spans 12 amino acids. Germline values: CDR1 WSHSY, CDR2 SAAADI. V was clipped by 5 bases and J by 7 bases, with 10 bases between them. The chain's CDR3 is CASSTPQNTQYF. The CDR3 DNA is TGCGCCAGCAGTACCCCACAGAATACGCAGTATTTT.

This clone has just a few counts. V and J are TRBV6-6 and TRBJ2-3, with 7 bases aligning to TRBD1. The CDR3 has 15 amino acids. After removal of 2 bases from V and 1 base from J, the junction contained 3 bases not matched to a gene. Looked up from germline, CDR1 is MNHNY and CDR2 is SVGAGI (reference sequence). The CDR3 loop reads CASSYLQGGTDTQYF. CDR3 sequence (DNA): TGTGCCAGCAGTTACCTCCAGGGGGGCACAGATACGCAGTATTTT.

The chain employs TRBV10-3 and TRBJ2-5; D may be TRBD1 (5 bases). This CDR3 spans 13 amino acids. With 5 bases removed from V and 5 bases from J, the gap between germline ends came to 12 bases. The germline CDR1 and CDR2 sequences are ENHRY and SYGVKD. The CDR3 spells CAISFDSQETQYF. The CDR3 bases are TGTGCCATCAGTTTCGACAGCCAGGAGACCCAGTACTTC.

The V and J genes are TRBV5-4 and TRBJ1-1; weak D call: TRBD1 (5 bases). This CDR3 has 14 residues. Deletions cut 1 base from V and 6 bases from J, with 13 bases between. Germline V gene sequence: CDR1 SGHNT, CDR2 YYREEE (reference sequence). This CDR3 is CASSLPGIASEAFF. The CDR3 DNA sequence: TGTGCCAGCAGCTTGCCAGGGATAGCCTCTGAAGCTTTCTTT.

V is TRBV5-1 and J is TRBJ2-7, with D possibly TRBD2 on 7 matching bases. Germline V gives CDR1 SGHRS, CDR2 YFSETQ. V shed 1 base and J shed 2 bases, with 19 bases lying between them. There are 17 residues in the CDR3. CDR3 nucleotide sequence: TGCGCCAGCAGCTTGATTGGGGAGGGGGTATGGCCCTACGAGCAGTACTTC. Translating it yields CASSLIGEGVWPYEQYF.

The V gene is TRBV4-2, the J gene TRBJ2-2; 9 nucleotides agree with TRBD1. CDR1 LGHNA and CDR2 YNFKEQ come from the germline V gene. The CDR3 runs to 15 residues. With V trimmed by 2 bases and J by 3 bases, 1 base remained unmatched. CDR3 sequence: CASSQRTGDTGELFF. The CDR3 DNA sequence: TGTGCCAGCAGCCAAAGGACAGGGGACACCGGGGAGCTGTTTTTT.

The CDR3 sequence: CSVAGIQDGYTF. The CDR3 DNA is TGCAGCGTTGCCGGGATACAAGATGGCTACACCTTC. This chain uses TRBV29-1 with TRBJ1-2; D remains unclear. The CDR3 loop spans 12 amino acids. Trimming cost V 4 bases and J 6 bases, with 12 bases left between them. The germline V gene encodes CDR1 SQVTM and CDR2 ANQGSEA.

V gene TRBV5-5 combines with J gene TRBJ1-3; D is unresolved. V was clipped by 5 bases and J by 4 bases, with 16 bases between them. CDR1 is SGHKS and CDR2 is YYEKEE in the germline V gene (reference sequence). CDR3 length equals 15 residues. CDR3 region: CASRRRAGEGNTIYF. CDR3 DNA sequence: TGTGCCAGCAGAAGAAGGGCGGGTGAGGGAAACACCATATATTTT.

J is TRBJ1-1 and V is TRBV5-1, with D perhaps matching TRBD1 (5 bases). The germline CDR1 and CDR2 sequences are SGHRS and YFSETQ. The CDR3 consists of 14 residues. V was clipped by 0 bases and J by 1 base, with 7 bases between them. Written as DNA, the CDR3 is TGCGCCAGCAGCTTGGTCGGGGGGAACACTGAAGCTTTCTTT. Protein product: CASSLVGGNTEAFF.

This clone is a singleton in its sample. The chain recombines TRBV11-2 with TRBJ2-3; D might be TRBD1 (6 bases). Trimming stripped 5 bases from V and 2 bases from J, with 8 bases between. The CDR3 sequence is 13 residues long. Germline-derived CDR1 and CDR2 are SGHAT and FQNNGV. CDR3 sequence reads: CASSGGLTDTQYF. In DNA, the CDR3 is TGTGCCAGCAGCGGGGGCCTCACAGATACGCAGTATTTT. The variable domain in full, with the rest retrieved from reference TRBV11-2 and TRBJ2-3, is EAGVAQSPRYKIIEKRQSVAFWCNPISGHATLYWYQQILGQGPKLLIQFQNNGVVDDSQLPKDRFSAERLKGVDSTLKIQPAKLEDSAVYLCASSGGLTDTQYFGPGTRLTVL.